Below are 29 T cell receptor beta chains sequenced from a single sample in a study of blood T cells in healthy people across ages. Primers used in a second PCR of roughly 6 to 11 cycles were a sample-barcoded 5' primer and a J-beta primer mix. TCRdb recomputed calls from the 5' RACE reads with MiXCR, one row per CDR3 protein. The table lists approximately 820,000 distinct CDR3 sequences, under 45% of them singletons. Sequenced: blood. All receptors come from a man between 60 and 70 years old in good health.

The rearrangement joins TRBV6-2 or TRBV6-3 to TRBJ1-6, with 7 positions matching TRBD1. Losses at the gene ends were 5 bases for V and 9 bases for J; bases not matched to a gene: 13. The CDR3 totals 16 residues. Germline lookup yields CDR1 MNHEY and CDR2 SVGEGT. CDR3 bases: TGTGCCAGCAGTCGGGACAGCGTCCCTTTCGGTTCACCCCTCCACTTT. Its protein product is CASSRDSVPFGSPLHF.

This chain uses TRBV5-6 with TRBJ1-1, with D unclear. The ends were cut back, 4 bases at V and 1 base at J, with 8 bases in the middle. The germline V gene has CDR1 SGHDT and CDR2 YYEEEE. CDR3 length: 13 amino acids. CDR3 protein: CASSGVGNTEAFF. The CDR3 DNA sequence: TGTGCCAGCAGCGGCGTGGGGAACACTGAAGCTTTCTTT. Using reference TRBV5-6 and TRBJ1-1 for the parts outside the CDR3, the full variable domain is DAGVTQSPTHLIKTRGQQVTLRCSPKSGHDTVSWYQQALGQGPQFIFQYYEEEERQRGNFPDRFSGHQFPNYSSELNVNALLLGDSALYLCASSGVGNTEAFFGQGTRLTVV.

Concerning this clonotype itself: The junction does not match germline at one end; this may be a read error. The chain couples TRBV7-8 to TRBJ2-5; 7 nucleotides align to TRBD2. The CDR3 runs 15 residues. The V gene's germline CDR1 is SGHVS and CDR2 FQNEAQ. DNA for the CDR3: TGTACCAGCAGAAGGGGCGGGGGACTCCAAGAGACCCAGTACTTC. Translated, it gives CTSRRGGGLQETQYF.

This clonotype was seen a few times. The chain has TRBV20-1 and TRBJ1-5; TRBD1 is a possible D gene (6 bases). The germline V gene encodes CDR1 DFQATT and CDR2 SNEGSKA (reference sequence). V was trimmed by 0 bases and J by 7 bases, leaving 16 bases between them. The CDR3 length is 15 residues. CDR3 loop: CSAREGGGGGQPQHF. The CDR3, as DNA: TGCAGTGCTAGAGAAGGGGGGGGCGGAGGGCAGCCCCAGCATTTT.

The CDR3 protein is CATSRDRDRFQYF. CDR3 nucleotides: TGTGCCACCAGCAGAGATAGGGACAGGTTCCAGTACTTC. The chain has TRBV15 and TRBJ2-7; TRBD1 matches 8 bases. The CDR3 covers 13 residues. Per the germline V gene, CDR1 is LNHNV and CDR2 is YYDKDF (reference sequence). The junction had 5 bases not matched to a gene; V was cut back by 0 bases and J by 10 bases. Using reference TRBV15 and TRBJ2-7 for the parts outside the CDR3, the full variable domain is DAMVIQNPRYQVTQFGKPVTLSCSQTLNHNVMYWYQQKSSQAPKLLFHYYDKDFNNEADTPDNFQSRRPNTSFCFLDIRSPGLGDTAMYLCATSRDRDRFQYFGPGTRLTVT.

This sequence joins TRBV14 and TRBJ1-6, with D uncertain. Looked up from germline, CDR1 is SGHDN and CDR2 is FVKESK. Trimming took off 4 bases at V and 7 bases at J, with 11 bases between the two ends. CDR3 length: 14 residues. CDR3 residues: CASSRGRRNSPLHF. The DNA for the CDR3 is TGTGCCAGCAGCCGAGGACGTAGGAATTCACCCCTCCACTTT.

This chain links TRBV20-1 with TRBJ2-3; D possibly corresponds to TRBD1 (5 bases). V was shortened by 0 bases and J by 4 bases, with 14 bases between the two germline ends. The CDR3 runs to 15 residues. CDR1 DFQATT and CDR2 SNEGSKA come from the germline V gene (reference sequence). CDR3 in DNA: TGCAGTGCTAGAGATCGCTGGCCCAGGGCAGATACGCAGTATTTT. Encoded protein: CSARDRWPRADTQYF.

This clonotype has more than one count but fewer than ten. This chain connects TRBV29-1 to TRBJ1-5; D remains unclear. The ends were cut back, 0 bases at V and 2 bases at J, with 14 bases in the middle. The CDR3 runs 16 residues. Germline V gene lookup returns CDR1 SQVTM and CDR2 ANQGSEA. This chain's CDR3 is CSVEDWPERRNQPQHF. CDR3 nucleotide sequence: TGCAGCGTTGAAGATTGGCCAGAGCGTCGCAATCAGCCCCAGCATTTT.

This clonotype was detected only a few times. The chain's CDR3 is CASSQVLDYNEQFF. The DNA for the CDR3 is TGTGCCAGCAGCCAAGTTCTGGACTATAATGAGCAGTTCTTC. The J gene is TRBJ2-1, the V gene TRBV14, with a weak D call TRBD2 (6 bases). Germline lookup yields CDR1 SGHDN and CDR2 FVKESK. The CDR3 length is 14 residues. The V gene lost 1 base and the J gene lost 7 bases, with 11 bases spanning the gap.

This clonotype showed up just a few times. The chain uses TRBV11-3 and TRBJ1-2; D is undetermined. Germline V gene lookup returns CDR1 SGHNT and CDR2 YENEEA. The CDR3 has 13 amino acids. The V end lost 1 base, the J end lost 6 bases, and 9 bases lay between the germline ends. As DNA, the CDR3 is TGTGCCAGCAGCTTAGGAGGCACGAATGGCTACACCTTC. It yields the protein CASSLGGTNGYTF. Combining the CDR3 with reference TRBV11-3 and TRBJ1-2 gives the whole variable domain EAGVVQSPRYKIIEKKQPVAFWCNPISGHNTLYWYLQNLGQGPELLIRYENEEAVDDSQLPKDRFSAERLKGVDSTLKIQPAELGDSAVYLCASSLGGTNGYTFGSGTRLTVV.

The chain is built from TRBV10-3 and TRBJ2-7; 9 bases line up with TRBD1. V shed 7 bases, J shed 2 bases, and the junction held 9 bases outside the gene matches. The germline gives CDR1 ENHRY, CDR2 SYGVKD. This CDR3 contains 15 residues. The CDR3 is CAIKDPGQGPYEQYF. CDR3 nucleotides: TGTGCCATCAAAGATCCGGGACAGGGACCCTACGAGCAGTACTTC.

This clonotype was counted only a few times. The chain combines TRBV27 with TRBJ2-7; 7 bases fit TRBD2. With 5 bases clipped from V and 1 base from J, the junction kept 11 bases outside the gene matches. This CDR3 is built from 16 residues. Germline V CDR1 and CDR2: MNHEY, SMNVEV (reference sequence). The CDR3 region has the DNA TGTGCCAGCAGTAGGAGACCGGGAGGCAGATCCTACGAGCAGTACTTC. As protein: CASSRRPGGRSYEQYF.

This chain connects TRBV27 to TRBJ2-1; D call uncertain. With the DNA end fitting TRBJ2-7 better, the J assignment may be wrong. In germline, CDR1 is MNHEY, CDR2 SMNVEV (reference sequence). This CDR3 region has 15 residues. The CDR3 nucleotides are TGTGCCAGCAGTTTAGTCAGCCTGTCCTACAATGAGCAGTACTTC. Translating it yields CASSLVSLSYNEQYF.

This clonotype has more than one count but fewer than ten. V is TRBV27 and J is TRBJ1-2, with D perhaps TRBD1 (6 bases). Trimming took off 3 bases at V and 0 bases at J, with 11 bases between the two ends. CDR3 length: 15 residues. CDR1 MNHEY and CDR2 SMNVEV come from the germline V gene (reference sequence). The DNA for the CDR3 is TGTGCCAGCAGTTTGGGTTCAGGGGCTAACTATGGCTACACCTTC. Translating it yields CASSLGSGANYGYTF.

J is TRBJ2-7 and V is TRBV12-3 or TRBV12-4; D may be TRBD1 or TRBD2 (5 bases each). The CDR3 loop spans 12 amino acids. V was shortened by 5 bases and J by 7 bases, with 12 bases between the two germline ends. CDR3: CASSIGTAEQYF. In DNA, the CDR3 is TGTGCCAGCAGTATCGGGACGGCTGAGCAGTACTTC.

This clonotype was seen a handful of times. The chain uses TRBV2 and TRBJ2-7; 8 nucleotides align to TRBD1. The ends lost 6 bases at V and 3 bases at J; junction bases unmatched: 4. The CDR3 spans 13 residues. CDR1 and CDR2 (germline): SNHLY, FYNNEI. The CDR3 DNA sequence: TGTGCCAGCAGACGGACAGGGTTCTACGAGCAGTACTTC. It is translated as CASRRTGFYEQYF.

The rearrangement joins TRBV7-2 to TRBJ1-6; D gene uncertain. This CDR3 comprises 15 residues. V lost 6 bases and J 0 bases, leaving 9 bases between the germline ends. CDR1 is SGHTA and CDR2 is FQGNSA in the germline V gene. The CDR3 spells CASRHGSSYNSPLHF. The CDR3 DNA sequence: TGTGCCAGCAGGCATGGGAGCTCCTATAATTCACCCCTCCACTTT.

There are many counts of this clonotype. The V call is TRBV7-9, the J call TRBJ2-5; the D is unclear. Germline V gene sequence: CDR1 SEHNR, CDR2 FQNEAQ (reference sequence). V was clipped by 4 bases and J by 5 bases, with 8 bases between them. This CDR3 contains 12 residues. As DNA, the CDR3 is TGTGCCAGCAGCTCCCACGTGGAGACCCAGTACTTC. It specifies CASSSHVETQYF.

This clonotype has only a few counts. The chain is built from TRBV25-1 and TRBJ2-1, with D perhaps TRBD2 (6 bases). The germline CDR1 and CDR2 sequences are MGHDK and SYGVNS. The CDR3 spans 14 residues. Trimming left V 6 bases short and J 6 bases short, with 15 bases between. The CDR3 coding sequence is TGTGCCAGCAGCCCAGTTTGGAGGGGCAATGAGCAGTTCTTC. Protein: CASSPVWRGNEQFF.

This clonotype was detected many times. This rearrangement joins TRBV3-1 to TRBJ1-5; 8 bases align to TRBD1. The CDR3 has 14 amino acids. Germline CDR1 is LGHDT and CDR2 is YNNKEL (reference sequence). V lost 4 bases, J lost 6 bases, and 5 bases stayed unmatched. The CDR3 loop is CASSPGQGGQPQHF. DNA for the CDR3: TGTGCCAGCAGCCCCGGACAGGGTGGTCAGCCCCAGCATTTT.

The gene calls are TRBV2 and TRBJ2-5; D remains ambiguous. Germline V gene sequence: CDR1 SNHLY, CDR2 FYNNEI. V was trimmed by 7 bases and J by 3 bases, leaving 9 bases between them. The CDR3 is 12 residues long. The CDR3 region has the DNA TGTGCCAGCAACTCAGGAGAAGAGACCCAGTACTTC. Its protein is CASNSGEETQYF. Looking up the rest from reference TRBV2 and TRBJ2-5 gives the full variable domain: EPEVTQTPSHQVTQMGQEVILRCVPISNHLYFYWYRQILGQKVEFLVSFYNNEISEKSEIFDDQFSVERPDGSNFTLKIRSTKLEDSAMYFCASNSGEETQYFGPGTRLLVL.

V and J are TRBV6-1 and TRBJ1-2; the match to TRBD1 covers 7 bases. CDR3 length: 13 residues. Germline V CDR1 and CDR2: MNHNS, SASEGT. Germline trimming cut 6 bases from V and 6 bases from J; bases unmatched to any gene: 7. The CDR3 here is CASSNDRENGYTF. The CDR3 DNA reads TGTGCCAGCAGCAACGACAGGGAAAATGGCTACACCTTC.

The V and J genes are TRBV9 and TRBJ2-7, with D uncertain. Trimming pared 4 bases from V and 5 bases from J, leaving 16 bases between. The CDR3 totals 14 residues. From germline, CDR1 is SGDLS and CDR2 YYNGEE. CDR3 DNA sequence: TGTGCCAGCAGCTTTGCGATCGGGCCGGACGAGCAGTACTTC. It is translated as CASSFAIGPDEQYF.

The gene calls are TRBV20-1 and TRBJ2-7; TRBD2 is a possible D gene (6 bases). Per germline, CDR1 DFQATT and CDR2 SNEGSKA (reference sequence). There are 14 residues in the CDR3. The V gene lost 3 bases and the J gene lost 0 bases, with 12 bases spanning the gap. CDR3 coding DNA: TGCAGTGCTAGCCCTAGCGTTACCTCCTACGAGCAGTACTTC. Its translation: CSASPSVTSYEQYF.

The V call is TRBV11-3, the J call TRBJ2-1, with D perhaps TRBD2 (6 bases). Between the trimmed V and J ends, which lost 5 bases and 1 base, there was a span of 9 bases. Germline V gene data show CDR1 as SGHNT and CDR2 as YENEEA. CDR3 length: 14 residues. The CDR3 nucleotides read TGTGCCAGCAGCGGGGGGAGGTCCTACAATGAGCAGTTCTTC. This codes for CASSGGRSYNEQFF.

The J gene is TRBJ1-4, the V gene TRBV6-6, with no clear D. The germline V gene encodes CDR1 MNHNY and CDR2 SVGAGI (reference sequence). Trimming pared 6 bases from V and 5 bases from J, leaving 16 bases between. The CDR3 covers 15 residues. The chain's CDR3 is CASSRQGWENEKLFF. The CDR3 DNA reads TGTGCCAGCAGCCGACAAGGCTGGGAAAATGAAAAACTGTTTTTT.

This clonotype showed up just a few times. The chain recombines TRBV12-3 or TRBV12-4 with TRBJ1-2; D is undetermined. V lost 5 bases and J lost 2, with 6 bases in between. The CDR3 has 12 residues. CDR3 sequence (DNA): TGTGCCAGCAGTCTTCGGAACTATGGCTACACCTTC. Encoded protein: CASSLRNYGYTF.

The chain carries TRBV3-1 and TRBJ2-3; perhaps TRBD1 as D (5 bases). V gave up 0 bases and J gave up 8 bases, with 12 bases separating them. This CDR3 region has 14 residues. Germline CDR1 is LGHDT and CDR2 is YNNKEL (reference sequence). In DNA form, the CDR3 reads TGTGCCAGCAGCCAAGATGCAGGGTCGAGTACGCAGTATTTT. It yields the protein CASSQDAGSSTQYF.

This clonotype was detected only a few times. V and J are TRBV9 and TRBJ2-3; D is unclear. The CDR3 sequence is 12 residues long. Germline V gives CDR1 SGDLS, CDR2 YYNGEE. Trimming shortened V by 3 bases and J by 3 bases, and 5 bases separated the two germline ends. The CDR3 sequence: CASSGMTDTQYF. In nucleotides, the CDR3 is TGTGCCAGCAGCGGGATGACAGATACGCAGTATTTT.